These 29 T cell receptor beta chains came from one sample sequenced in a study of CD8 T cell repertoires and HIV-1 epitope variants. Sequencing was performed with immunoSEQ multiplex PCR; in TCRdb, only in-frame clones are kept and a portion is missing. The data hold 95,000 or so clones, with around 67% observed a single time. The specimen sequenced was uncultured baseline CD8+ T cells from peripheral blood mononuclear cells (PBMCs). The receptors were sampled from a male donor with HIV.

V usage is TRBV5-6 and J usage is TRBJ2-5; D tentatively fits TRBD1 or TRBD2 (5 bases each). Germline V gene lookup returns CDR1 SGHDT and CDR2 YYEEEE. The CDR3 spans 15 residues. V was shortened by 4 bases and J by 5 bases, with 18 bases between the two germline ends. The CDR3 DNA is TGTGCCAGCAGCCTTGGGGCCCCTTCGGGGGAGACCCAGTACTTC. It encodes CASSLGAPSGETQYF.

This clone was seen a handful of times. The chain couples TRBV5-6 to TRBJ2-1, with D tentatively TRBD2 (6 bases). The CDR3 is 15 amino acids. Germline V gives CDR1 SGHDT, CDR2 YYEEEE. Trimming took off 4 bases at V and 7 bases at J, with 18 bases between the two ends. CDR3 sequence reads: CASSPPGGVGNEQFF. The CDR3 bases are TGTGCCAGCAGCCCGCCCGGAGGGGTTGGGAATGAGCAGTTCTTC.

The chain has TRBV7-2 and TRBJ1-4; 8 bases agree with TRBD1. CDR1 is SGHTA and CDR2 is FQGNSA in the germline V gene. V shed 1 base and J 6 bases; nucleotides not matched to a gene: 4. CDR3 length: 15 residues. CDR3 in amino acids: CASSLGGQADEKLFF. The CDR3 nucleotides are TGTGCCAGCAGCTTAGGGGGACAGGCGGATGAAAAACTGTTTTTT.

There are a few counts of this clone. This chain uses TRBV27 with TRBJ2-5; the D gene could be TRBD1 or TRBD2 (6 bases each). The V end was cut by 3 bases, the J end by 2 bases, with 13 bases between. This CDR3 comprises 15 residues. The germline V gene encodes CDR1 MNHEY and CDR2 SMNVEV (reference sequence). CDR3 in DNA: TGTGCCAGCAGTTTCTACCGGGGGCGGCAAGAGACCCAGTACTTC. Residues: CASSFYRGRQETQYF.

This clone was recorded only once. V and J are TRBV5-1 and TRBJ2-6, with D unresolved. There are 13 residues in the CDR3. Germline assignment: CDR1 SGHRS and CDR2 YFSETQ. Between the trimmed V and J ends, which lost 5 bases and 4 bases, there was a span of 7 bases. CDR3 in amino acids: CASRPPGANVLTF. The DNA of the CDR3 is TGCGCCAGCAGGCCCCCCGGGGCCAACGTCCTGACTTTC.

The chain combines TRBV19 with TRBJ2-1, with D hard to call. Trimming removed 4 bases from V and 3 bases from J, with 13 bases in between. This CDR3 spans 15 amino acids. Germline V gives CDR1 LNHDA, CDR2 SQIVND (reference sequence). As DNA, the CDR3 is TGTGCCAGTAGTACAAGACGGAAGGACTACAATGAGCAGTTCTTC. Translation: CASSTRRKDYNEQFF.

This clone was counted a single time. CDR3 in amino acids: CASSSSGTLLSYNEQFF. DNA for the CDR3: TGTGCCAGCAGCTCCTCGGGGACACTCCTGTCCTACAATGAGCAGTTCTTC. The chain combines TRBV5-6 with TRBJ2-1, with a weak D call TRBD1 (6 bases). This CDR3 has 17 amino acids. Looked up from germline, CDR1 is SGHDT and CDR2 is YYEEEE. With 3 bases removed from V and 1 base from J, the gap between germline ends came to 17 bases.

The rearrangement links TRBV7-9 to TRBJ1-4; 7 bases fit TRBD1. The J segment lost 5 bases and the V segment lost 7 bases, leaving 4 bases of the junction unmatched. Germline CDR1 is SEHNR and CDR2 is FQNEAQ (reference sequence). CDR3 size: 13 residues. CDR3 sequence reads: CASTGQLNEKLFF. The DNA of the CDR3 is TGTGCCAGCACGGGACAGCTAAATGAAAAACTGTTTTTT.

There are a few counts of this clone. V gene TRBV5-6 combines with J gene TRBJ1-4; D remains unclear. Trimming pared 4 bases from V and 5 bases from J, leaving 9 bases between. Germline V gene sequence: CDR1 SGHDT, CDR2 YYEEEE. The CDR3 extends over 13 amino acids. As DNA, the CDR3 is TGTGCCAGCAGCCGGGGTGCGAATGAAAAACTGTTTTTT. Translating gives CASSRGANEKLFF.

The chain recombines TRBV27 with TRBJ1-2, with 11 bases that match TRBD1. The CDR3 runs to 14 residues. Trimming cost V 3 bases and J 5 bases; bases outside gene matches: 2. Germline CDR1 reads MNHEY; CDR2 reads SMNVEV (reference sequence). Here the CDR3 reads CASSFGQGAYGYTF. The DNA of the CDR3 is TGTGCCAGCAGTTTTGGACAGGGGGCATATGGCTACACCTTC.

J is TRBJ2-4 and V is TRBV6-5; tentative D call: TRBD2 (6 bases). Trimming pared 0 bases from V and 9 bases from J, leaving 9 bases between. Germline V gene lookup returns CDR1 MNHEY and CDR2 SVGAGI. This CDR3 region has 13 residues. CDR3: CASSYSEGFIQYF. As DNA, the CDR3 is TGTGCCAGCAGTTACTCGGAGGGGTTCATTCAGTACTTC.

The chain couples TRBV4-1 to TRBJ1-5; TRBD1 might be the D (5 bases). Trimming stripped 3 bases from V and 1 base from J, with 13 bases between. The CDR3 runs to 16 residues. Germline CDR1 and CDR2: MGHRA and YSYEKL. CDR3: CASSQTEQVSNQPQHF. CDR3 sequence (DNA): TGCGCCAGCAGCCAGACGGAACAGGTGAGCAATCAGCCCCAGCATTTT.

This chain links TRBV14 with TRBJ2-7; D not resolved. The CDR3 sequence is 13 residues long. V lost 0 bases to trimming and J lost 3 bases, with 6 bases between them. CDR1 and CDR2 (germline): SGHDN, FVKESK. CDR3 bases: TGTGCCAGCAGCCAAGAGACGTACTACGAGCAGTACTTC. The encoded protein is CASSQETYYEQYF.

This rearrangement joins TRBV7-9 to TRBJ2-6; TRBD1 aligns across 12 bases. CDR1 is SEHNR, CDR2 FQNEAQ, per germline (reference sequence). The CDR3 sequence is 17 residues long. V was pared by 5 bases and J by 1 base, with 3 bases of the junction left unmatched. CDR3 coding DNA: TGTGCCAGCAGCGCGGGACAGGGGGCATCTGGGGCCAACGTCCTGACTTTC. Its protein product is CASSAGQGASGANVLTF.

The chain joins TRBV19 to TRBJ1-2; D ambiguous. CDR1 and CDR2 (germline): LNHDA, SQIVND (reference sequence). The CDR3 is made up of 14 amino acids. Trimming shortened V by 8 bases and J by 4 bases, and 17 bases separated the two germline ends. In nucleotides, the CDR3 is TGTGCCAGTGTCCAGAGCGGGGTGGGCTATGGCTACACCTTC. It translates to CASVQSGVGYGYTF.

This clone was seen only once. V gene TRBV14 combines with J gene TRBJ2-3, with no clear D. V gave up 5 bases and J gave up 6 bases, with 12 bases separating them. The CDR3 is made up of 13 amino acids. Germline values: CDR1 SGHDN, CDR2 FVKESK. CDR3: CASSIATWDTQYF. The CDR3 nucleotides are TGTGCCAGCAGCATAGCTACGTGGGATACGCAGTATTTT. Filled out from reference TRBV14 and TRBJ2-3, the complete variable domain reads EAGVTQFPSHSVIEKGQTVTLRCDPISGHDNLYWYRRVMGKEIKFLLHFVKESKQDESGMPNNRFLAERTGGTYSTLKVQPAELEDSGVYFCASSIATWDTQYFGPGTRLTVL.

This clone has more than one count but fewer than ten. The CDR3 spells CASSHPGGYNEQFF. The CDR3 DNA reads TGCGCCAGCAGCCATCCCGGGGGTTACAATGAGCAGTTCTTC. V gene TRBV4-1 combines with J gene TRBJ2-1, with D maybe TRBD2 (6 bases). Trimming stripped 3 bases from V and 4 bases from J, with 10 bases between. The CDR3 is 14 residues long. Germline V lookup: CDR1 MGHRA, CDR2 YSYEKL.

The chain couples TRBV29-1 to TRBJ2-3; 9 nucleotides align to TRBD2. The J segment lost 3 bases and the V segment lost 4 bases, leaving 5 bases of the junction unmatched. This CDR3 is 14 amino acids long. CDR1 and CDR2 (germline): SQVTM, ANQGSEA. The CDR3: CSVGASGATDTQYF. In DNA, the CDR3 is TGCAGCGTTGGGGCTAGCGGGGCTACAGATACGCAGTATTTT.

This chain joins TRBV9 and TRBJ2-1, with D unclear. Germline CDR1 SGDLS, CDR2 YYNGEE. This CDR3 is 11 amino acids long. Trimming left V 3 bases short and J 5 bases short, with 3 bases between. The CDR3 DNA reads as TGTGCCAGCAGCGCTGACAATGAGCAGTTCTTC. Encoded protein: CASSADNEQFF.

This clone was seen more than once but under ten times. The CDR3 nucleotides are TGTGCCATCGGCGACAACGGAAACACCATATATTTT. Its translation: CAIGDNGNTIYF. J is TRBJ1-3 and V is TRBV10-3; no clear D gene. This CDR3 region has 12 residues. Germline V lookup: CDR1 ENHRY, CDR2 SYGVKD. V was trimmed by 8 bases and J by 4 bases, leaving 9 bases between them.

The chain uses TRBV16 and TRBJ2-1; 11 nucleotides align to TRBD2. Trimming removed 1 base from V and 7 bases from J; junction bases left unmatched: 12. CDR3 length equals 18 residues. CDR1 and CDR2 from the germline V gene are KGHSY and FQNENV. The CDR3 loop reads CASSQFSPLAGVGNEQFF. The CDR3 DNA reads TGTGCCAGCAGCCAATTTTCCCCACTAGCGGGAGTGGGGAATGAGCAGTTCTTC.

The chain employs TRBV6-1 and TRBJ2-7; D is ambiguous. CDR1 and CDR2 from the germline V gene are MNHNS and SASEGT. The CDR3 consists of 15 residues. Trimming removed 3 bases from V and 0 bases from J, with 12 bases in between. The CDR3 DNA reads as TGTGCCAGCAGTGAGCAATATGGAAGCTCCTACGAGCAGTACTTC. Encoded protein: CASSEQYGSSYEQYF.

The rearrangement uses TRBV6-5 and TRBJ2-7; D uncertain. Germline-derived CDR1 and CDR2 are MNHEY and SVGAGI. V gave up 2 bases and J gave up 2 bases, with 13 bases separating them. This CDR3 spans 15 amino acids. CDR3 DNA sequence: TGTGCCAGCAGTTACCCCGGTGTCTCGGCCTACGAGCAGTACTTC. This translates into CASSYPGVSAYEQYF.

This clone appeared a few times. J is TRBJ1-1 and V is TRBV5-1; D uncertain. V gave up 2 bases and J gave up 4 bases, with 12 bases separating them. CDR3 length equals 14 residues. Germline V lookup: CDR1 SGHRS, CDR2 YFSETQ. CDR3 DNA: TGCGCCAGCAGCTTCTCCCGTGCGAGCACTGAAGCTTTCTTT. Its translation: CASSFSRASTEAFF.

The sample holds one count of this clone. The chain uses TRBV5-4 and TRBJ2-5; D is undetermined. CDR3 size: 16 residues. Per germline, CDR1 SGHNT and CDR2 YYREEE (reference sequence). V lost 0 bases and J lost 4, with 16 bases in between. CDR3 sequence reads: CASSLVAGLGGETQYF. The CDR3 bases are TGTGCCAGCAGCTTGGTGGCAGGTCTGGGTGGAGAGACCCAGTACTTC.

This clone was counted once. Other nucleotide sequences in the sample specify the same CDR3. The chain links TRBV18 to TRBJ2-3; perhaps TRBD1 as D (6 bases). CDR1 and CDR2 from the germline V gene are KGHSH and LQKENI. The length of the CDR3 is 15 residues. V lost 3 bases, J lost 0 bases, and 10 bases lay in between. The CDR3 coding sequence is TGTGCCAGCTCACCCACAGGGACCAGCACAGATACGCAGTATTTT. Amino acids: CASSPTGTSTDTQYF.

The chain combines TRBV5-1 with TRBJ2-1; D is possibly TRBD2 (6 bases). This CDR3 has 16 residues. Germline CDR1 SGHRS, CDR2 YFSETQ. Trimming removed 2 bases at V and 5 bases at J, with 17 bases between. CDR3 DNA: TGCGCCAGCAGCTTTCGTTCGGGAGCCCCACACAATGAGCAGTTCTTC. Its protein is CASSFRSGAPHNEQFF.

The chain recombines TRBV4-1 with TRBJ2-7; D tentatively fits TRBD1 or TRBD2 (5 bases each). CDR1 is MGHRA and CDR2 is YSYEKL in the germline V gene. The CDR3 loop spans 17 amino acids. V lost 0 bases and J lost 3, with 18 bases in between. CDR3 sequence: CASSQEFSVQVSYEQYF. Written as DNA, the CDR3 is TGCGCCAGCAGCCAAGAATTTAGCGTACAGGTGAGCTACGAGCAGTACTTC.

The chain combines TRBV6-1 with TRBJ2-1; 8 nucleotides align to TRBD1. CDR1 is MNHNS, CDR2 SASEGT, per germline. This CDR3 spans 14 amino acids. The V segment lost 7 bases and the J segment 7 bases; nucleotides outside the gene matches: 9. The CDR3: CASTPGQARNEQFF. The CDR3 DNA sequence: TGTGCCAGCACCCCGGGACAGGCAAGGAATGAGCAGTTCTTC.